These 25 T cell receptor beta chains were sequenced from one sample in a study of blood T cell repertoires in COVID-19. Sequencing used immunoSEQ multiplex PCR; TCRdb keeps in-frame clones, though not all of them. The sample has over 130,000 clones, 84% seen once. Sequencing was performed on peripheral blood. Receptors were obtained from a man aged 30 to 45 with COVID-19, enrolled during active disease.

V usage is TRBV3-1 (or the pseudogene TRBV3-2) and J usage is TRBJ2-1; D not certain. The CDR3 is 12 residues long. Deletions cut 4 bases from V and 9 bases from J, with 10 bases between. Germline CDR1 is LGHDT and CDR2 is YNNKEL (reference sequence). The CDR3 loop reads CASSRLASEQFF. Written as DNA, the CDR3 is TGTGCCAGCAGCCGACTCGCGAGTGAGCAGTTCTTC.

The rearrangement uses TRBV9 and TRBJ2-5; TRBD2 is a possible D gene (7 bases). Trimming took 4 bases from V and 5 from J, leaving 21 bases between them. Looked up from germline, CDR1 is SGDLS and CDR2 is YYNGEE. This CDR3 has 16 amino acids. The CDR3 loop reads CASSLEDGGGYETQYF. The CDR3 DNA reads as TGTGCCAGCAGCCTAGAGGATGGGGGGGGCTACGAGACCCAGTACTTC. The full variable domain, in which reference TRBV9 and TRBJ2-5 provide the parts outside the CDR3, is DSGVTQTPKHLITATGQRVTLRCSPRSGDLSVYWYQQSLDQGLQFLIQYYNGEERAKGNILERFSAQQFPDLHSELNLSSLELGDSALYFCASSLEDGGGYETQYFGPGTRLLVL.

This chain links TRBV21-1 with TRBJ2-7; TRBD1, the D gene given by the table, was not confirmed from the DNA. TRBV21-1 is flagged as a pseudogene. The CDR3 contains 13 residues. This CDR3 is CASSQQGSYEQYF. The CDR3 DNA reads as TGTGCCAGCAGCCAACAGGGCTCCTACGAGCAGTACTTC.

This chain joins TRBV19 and TRBJ1-5, with 8 bases identical to TRBD1. Germline lookup yields CDR1 LNHDA and CDR2 SQIVND (reference sequence). V was clipped by 9 bases and J by 0 bases; unmatched bases: 4. This CDR3 comprises 14 residues. The CDR3 DNA sequence: TGTGCCAGCTCGGACAGGGTTAGCAATCAGCCCCAGCATTTT. It specifies CASSDRVSNQPQHF.

The chain is built from TRBV3-1 (or the pseudogene TRBV3-2) and TRBJ2-1; 8 nucleotides line up with TRBD2. The CDR3 runs 16 residues. Germline-derived CDR1 and CDR2 are LGHDT and YNNKEL (reference sequence). J gave up 8 bases and V 0 bases, and 9 bases lay outside the gene matches. The CDR3 spells CASSQEGPGGPHEQFF. The CDR3 DNA reads TGTGCCAGCAGCCAAGAAGGTCCGGGAGGGCCCCATGAGCAGTTCTTC.

The chain carries TRBV2 and TRBJ2-3; TRBD2 matches 14 bases. With 6 bases clipped from V and 5 bases from J, the junction kept 4 bases outside the gene matches. CDR1 and CDR2 (germline): SNHLY, FYNNEI. The CDR3 length is 15 residues. As DNA, the CDR3 is TGTGCCAGCAGCCGACTAGCGGGAGGGCTAGATACGCAGTATTTT. This codes for CASSRLAGGLDTQYF.

The chain couples TRBV11-3 to TRBJ1-2; maybe TRBD1 (6 bases). Trimming took off 4 bases at V and 0 bases at J, with 21 bases between the two ends. Germline loops: CDR1 SGHNT, CDR2 YENEEA. The CDR3 consists of 18 residues. The CDR3 sequence: CASSWTARPTKANYGYTF. CDR3 nucleotide sequence: TGTGCCAGCAGCTGGACAGCCCGACCTACTAAAGCTAACTATGGCTACACCTTC.

This chain connects TRBV19 to TRBJ1-1, with 7 positions matching TRBD1. The CDR3 is 12 residues long. Germline-derived CDR1 and CDR2 are LNHDA and SQIVND (reference sequence). After removal of 8 bases from V and 3 bases from J, the junction contained 3 bases not matched to a gene. CDR3 sequence (DNA): TGTGCCAGTGTCGACAGGGACACTGAAGCTTTCTTT. This codes for CASVDRDTEAFF.

The chain links TRBV28 to TRBJ1-1, with D tentatively TRBD1 (5 bases). Germline values: CDR1 MDHEN, CDR2 SYDVKM. This CDR3 contains 14 residues. The V end lost 7 bases, the J end lost 1 base, and 13 bases lay between the germline ends. CDR3 sequence (DNA): TGTGCCAGCACTTGGAGGGGACCGAACACTGAAGCTTTCTTT. Translation: CASTWRGPNTEAFF.

This sequence joins TRBV14 and TRBJ2-2; 8 bases map to TRBD2. The CDR3 is made up of 19 amino acids. Trimming took 4 bases from V and 0 from J; bases not matched to a gene: 13. In germline, CDR1 is SGHDN, CDR2 FVKESK. The CDR3 loop is CASSLQKIAGLTNTGELFF. The CDR3 bases are TGTGCCAGCAGCCTCCAAAAGATAGCGGGGTTAACGAACACCGGGGAGCTGTTTTTT.

Only a few counts were recorded for this clone. The chain joins TRBV28 to TRBJ2-3; TRBD2 aligns across 9 bases. The germline V gene has CDR1 MDHEN and CDR2 SYDVKM. The CDR3 sequence is 14 residues long. Losses at the gene ends were 8 bases for V and 0 bases for J; bases not matched to a gene: 3. CDR3 in amino acids: CASGLAGSTDTQYF. The CDR3 nucleotides read TGTGCCAGCGGTCTAGCGGGGAGCACAGATACGCAGTATTTT.

The chain combines TRBV29-1 with TRBJ2-4; the match to TRBD1 covers 7 bases. The CDR3 extends over 14 amino acids. With V trimmed by 6 bases and J by 0 bases, 5 bases remained unmatched. The germline V gene has CDR1 SQVTM and CDR2 ANQGSEA. CDR3 sequence (DNA): TGCAGCGTCCGGGACAGCGGAGCCAAAAACATTCAGTACTTC. Protein product: CSVRDSGAKNIQYF.

This chain joins TRBV7-8 and TRBJ2-4; a weak D match, TRBD1 (6 bases). This CDR3 has 14 residues. The germline CDR1 and CDR2 sequences are SGHVS and FQNEAQ. V lost 5 bases and J lost 0, with 8 bases in between. The CDR3 sequence is CASSVDRAKNIQYF. CDR3 nucleotides: TGTGCCAGCAGCGTGGACAGAGCCAAAAACATTCAGTACTTC.

The chain joins TRBV7-9 to TRBJ1-4; D unclear. Trimming stripped 2 bases from V and 4 bases from J, with 2 bases between. Germline CDR1 SEHNR, CDR2 FQNEAQ (reference sequence). The CDR3 has 12 amino acids. CDR3 sequence: CASSLYNEKLFF. CDR3 coding DNA: TGTGCCAGCAGCTTATATAATGAAAAACTGTTTTTT.

This clone was recorded a few times. This chain connects TRBV14 to TRBJ1-2; 8 positions match TRBD1. This CDR3 is 15 amino acids long. The germline gives CDR1 SGHDN, CDR2 FVKESK. The V gene end was trimmed by 6 bases and the J gene end by 5 bases; junction bases not matched to a gene: 11. CDR3 protein: CASRRGQGAQYGYTF. CDR3 coding DNA: TGTGCCAGCAGACGGGGGCAGGGGGCCCAGTATGGCTACACCTTC.

CDR3 DNA: TGTGCCAGCAGTGAAGAGGGGACCAGGGGCGGTGAGACCCAGTACTTC. Its protein product is CASSEEGTRGGETQYF. The chain uses TRBV2 and TRBJ2-5, with a possible D match to TRBD1 (6 bases). CDR3 length: 16 residues. Trimming pared 1 base from V and 5 bases from J, leaving 17 bases between. CDR1 is SNHLY, CDR2 FYNNEI, per germline.

The chain couples TRBV11-2 to TRBJ2-3; 8 bases map to TRBD1. The junction had 12 bases not matched to a gene; V was cut back by 4 bases and J by 6 bases. The germline CDR1 and CDR2 sequences are SGHAT and FQNNGV. The CDR3 runs 16 residues. The CDR3 sequence: CASSSGQGMGLDTQYF. The CDR3 nucleotides read TGTGCCAGCAGCTCAGGACAGGGAATGGGATTGGATACGCAGTATTTT.

This chain links TRBV5-4 with TRBJ2-4; D is possibly TRBD2 (5 bases). Germline V gene data show CDR1 as SGHNT and CDR2 as YYREEE (reference sequence). V lost 4 bases, J lost 1 base, and 9 bases lay in between. This CDR3 contains 14 residues. The CDR3 DNA reads TGTGCCAGCAGCCCCGGGGAGGCCAAAAACATTCAGTACTTC. Protein product: CASSPGEAKNIQYF.

The count of this clone is one. The chain uses TRBV2 and TRBJ2-1; D may be TRBD2 (5 bases). From germline, CDR1 is SNHLY and CDR2 FYNNEI. Trimming shortened V by 9 bases and J by 7 bases, and 25 bases separated the two germline ends. The CDR3 totals 16 residues. CDR3 in amino acids: CARSQGSRAYMNEQFF. CDR3 bases: TGTGCCAGGTCCCAAGGGTCGCGGGCCTACATGAATGAGCAGTTCTTC.

The V call is TRBV5-1, the J call TRBJ1-3; 8 bases align to TRBD1. The J segment lost 3 bases and the V segment lost 4 bases, leaving 3 bases of the junction unmatched. The CDR3 has 14 residues. Germline-derived CDR1 and CDR2 are SGHRS and YFSETQ. CDR3 DNA: TGCGCCAGCAGCGCAGGGGGCAGTGGAAACACCATATATTTT. The encoded protein is CASSAGGSGNTIYF.

This clone was observed once. The CDR3 spells CASSYGYRGGYTF. The CDR3 DNA sequence: TGTGCCAGCAGTTACGGGTACAGGGGCGGCTACACCTTC. The chain is built from TRBV6-2 or TRBV6-3 and TRBJ1-2; 7 bases fit TRBD1. Losses at the gene ends were 2 bases for V and 8 bases for J; bases not matched to a gene: 5. Germline V CDR1 and CDR2: MNHEY, SVGEGT. CDR3 size: 13 residues.

The chain is built from TRBV4-2 and TRBJ1-1; D possibly corresponds to TRBD1 (6 bases). This CDR3 has 14 amino acids. Trimming took off 0 bases at V and 5 bases at J, with 10 bases between the two ends. Germline V CDR1 and CDR2: LGHNA, YNFKEQ. The CDR3 is CASSQDSGETEAFF. Written as DNA, the CDR3 is TGTGCCAGCAGCCAAGATTCAGGGGAGACTGAAGCTTTCTTT.

V and J are TRBV28 and TRBJ2-7; TRBD2 agrees at 8 bases. CDR3 size: 14 residues. With V trimmed by 6 bases and J by 4 bases, 8 bases remained unmatched. The V gene's germline CDR1 is MDHEN and CDR2 SYDVKM. The CDR3 bases are TGTGCCAGCAGAAGACTAGGCGGGGGGTACGAGCAGTACTTC. Residues: CASRRLGGGYEQYF.

The chain has TRBV20-1 and TRBJ2-3, with no clear D. Trimming took 8 bases from V and 0 from J, leaving 6 bases between them. This CDR3 is built from 11 residues. Germline CDR1 and CDR2: DFQATT and SNEGSKA (reference sequence). The CDR3 here is CSIQSTDTQYF. The CDR3 nucleotides read TGCAGTATACAAAGCACAGATACGCAGTATTTT.

The chain couples TRBV9 to TRBJ1-4; TRBD1 matches at 8 bases. Germline assignment: CDR1 SGDLS and CDR2 YYNGEE. The CDR3 totals 13 residues. V trimming: 3 bases; J trimming: 11 bases; junction bases outside the gene matches: 6. The CDR3 loop reads CASSAGGLAKLFF. CDR3 DNA sequence: TGTGCCAGCAGCGCAGGGGGCCTGGCGAAACTGTTTTTT.